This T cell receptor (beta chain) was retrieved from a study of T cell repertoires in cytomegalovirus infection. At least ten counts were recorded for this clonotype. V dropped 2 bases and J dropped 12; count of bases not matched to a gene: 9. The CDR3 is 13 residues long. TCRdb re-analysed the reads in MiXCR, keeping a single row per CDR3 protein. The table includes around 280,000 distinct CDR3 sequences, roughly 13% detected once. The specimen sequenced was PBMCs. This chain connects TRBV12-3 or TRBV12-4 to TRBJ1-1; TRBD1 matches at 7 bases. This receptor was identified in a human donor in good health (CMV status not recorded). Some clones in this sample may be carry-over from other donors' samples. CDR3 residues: CASSLSSTGESFF. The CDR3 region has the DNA TGTGCCAGCAGTTTAAGTAGTACAGGGGAGTCTTTCTTT.